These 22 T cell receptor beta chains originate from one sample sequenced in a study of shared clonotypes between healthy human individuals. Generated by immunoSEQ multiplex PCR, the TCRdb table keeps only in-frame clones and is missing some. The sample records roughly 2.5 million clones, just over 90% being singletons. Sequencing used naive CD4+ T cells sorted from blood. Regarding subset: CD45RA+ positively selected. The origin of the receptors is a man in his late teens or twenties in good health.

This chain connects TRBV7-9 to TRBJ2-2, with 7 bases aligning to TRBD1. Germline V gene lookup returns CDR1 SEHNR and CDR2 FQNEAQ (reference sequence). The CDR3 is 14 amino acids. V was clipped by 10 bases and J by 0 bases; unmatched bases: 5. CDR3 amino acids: CATRGQTNTGELFF. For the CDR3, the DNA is TGTGCCACCCGGGGACAGACGAACACCGGGGAGCTGTTTTTT.

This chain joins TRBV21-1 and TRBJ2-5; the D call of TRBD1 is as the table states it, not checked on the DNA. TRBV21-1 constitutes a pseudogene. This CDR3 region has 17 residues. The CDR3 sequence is CASSKTPRDRDIGTQYF. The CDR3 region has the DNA TGTGCCAGCAGCAAGACCCCCCGGGACAGGGACATAGGGACCCAGTACTTC.

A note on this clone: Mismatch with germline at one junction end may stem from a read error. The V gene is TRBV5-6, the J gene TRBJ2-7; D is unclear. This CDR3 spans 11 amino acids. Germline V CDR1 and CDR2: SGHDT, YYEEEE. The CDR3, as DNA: TGTGCCAGCAGCTTGAATAACATACCCTCCTTC. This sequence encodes CASSLNNIPSF.

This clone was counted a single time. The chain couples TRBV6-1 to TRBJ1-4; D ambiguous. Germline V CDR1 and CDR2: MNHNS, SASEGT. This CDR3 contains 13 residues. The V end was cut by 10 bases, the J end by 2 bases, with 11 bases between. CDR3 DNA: TGTGCCACCGGATTGGGGACTAATGAAAAACTGTTTTTT. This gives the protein CATGLGTNEKLFF.

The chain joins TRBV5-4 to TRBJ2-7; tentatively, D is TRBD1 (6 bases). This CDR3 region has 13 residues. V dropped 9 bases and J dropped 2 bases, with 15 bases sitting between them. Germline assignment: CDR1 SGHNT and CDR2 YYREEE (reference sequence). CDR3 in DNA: TGTGCCACCAAGGGGGTGAGTCCCTACGAGCAGTACTTC. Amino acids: CATKGVSPYEQYF. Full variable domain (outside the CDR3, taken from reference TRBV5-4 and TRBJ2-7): ETGVTQSPTHLIKTRGQQVTLRCSSQSGHNTVSWYQQALGQGPQFIFQYYREEENGRGNFPPRFSGLQFPNYSSELNVNALELDDSALYLCATKGVSPYEQYFGPGTRLTVT.

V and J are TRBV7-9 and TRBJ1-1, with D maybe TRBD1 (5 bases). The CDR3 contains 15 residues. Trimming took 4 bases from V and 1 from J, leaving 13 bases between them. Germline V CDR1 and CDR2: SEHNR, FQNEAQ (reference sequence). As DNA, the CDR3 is TGTGCCAGCAGCTCCCGTACACAGGAGAACACTGAAGCTTTCTTT. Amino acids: CASSSRTQENTEAFF.

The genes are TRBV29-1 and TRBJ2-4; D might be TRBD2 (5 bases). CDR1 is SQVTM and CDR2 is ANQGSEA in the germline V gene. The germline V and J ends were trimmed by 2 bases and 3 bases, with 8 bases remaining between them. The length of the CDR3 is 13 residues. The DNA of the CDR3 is TGCAGCGTTGAATCCGGGGTCAAAAACATTCAGTACTTC. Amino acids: CSVESGVKNIQYF.

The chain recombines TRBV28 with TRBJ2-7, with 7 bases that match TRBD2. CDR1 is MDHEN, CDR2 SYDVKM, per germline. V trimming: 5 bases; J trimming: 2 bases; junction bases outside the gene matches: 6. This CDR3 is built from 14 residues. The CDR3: CASSQTSPTYEQYF. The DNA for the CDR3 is TGTGCCAGCAGTCAGACTAGCCCGACCTACGAGCAGTACTTC.

The CDR3 region is CASSQGGRNNSPLHF. DNA for the CDR3: TGTGCCAGCAGTCAAGGCGGACGAAATAATTCACCCCTCCACTTT. The rearrangement links TRBV6-6 to TRBJ1-6; D call uncertain. V was clipped by 5 bases and J by 5 bases, with 13 bases between them. The CDR3 runs 15 residues. The V gene's germline CDR1 is MNHNY and CDR2 SVGAGI (reference sequence).

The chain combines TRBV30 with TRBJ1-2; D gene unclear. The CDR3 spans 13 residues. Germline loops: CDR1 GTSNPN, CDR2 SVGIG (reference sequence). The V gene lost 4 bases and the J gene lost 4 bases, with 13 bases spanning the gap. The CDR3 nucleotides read TGTGCCTGGAAATTGGTCAGTGGCTATGGCTACACCTTC. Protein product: CAWKLVSGYGYTF.

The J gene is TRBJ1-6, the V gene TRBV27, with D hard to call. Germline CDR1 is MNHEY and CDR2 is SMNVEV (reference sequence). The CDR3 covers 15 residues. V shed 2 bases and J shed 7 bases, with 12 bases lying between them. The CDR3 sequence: CASSLRFTINSPLHF. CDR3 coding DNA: TGTGCCAGCAGTTTAAGGTTCACTATCAATTCACCCCTCCACTTT.

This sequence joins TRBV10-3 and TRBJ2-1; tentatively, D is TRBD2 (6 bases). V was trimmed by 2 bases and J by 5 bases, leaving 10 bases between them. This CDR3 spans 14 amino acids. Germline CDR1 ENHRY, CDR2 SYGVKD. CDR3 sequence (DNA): TGTGCCATCAGTGAGCGGGTAGCGGACAATGAGCAGTTCTTC. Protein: CAISERVADNEQFF.

CDR3 sequence: CASSLDFGSPRSPLHF. CDR3 coding DNA: TGTGCCAGCAGCCTAGATTTCGGGAGCCCTCGTTCACCCCTCCACTTT. The rearrangement links TRBV7-2 to TRBJ1-6, with unresolved D. Per the germline V gene, CDR1 is SGHTA and CDR2 is FQGNSA. There are 16 residues in the CDR3. The ends were cut back, 5 bases at V and 9 bases at J, with 20 bases in the middle.

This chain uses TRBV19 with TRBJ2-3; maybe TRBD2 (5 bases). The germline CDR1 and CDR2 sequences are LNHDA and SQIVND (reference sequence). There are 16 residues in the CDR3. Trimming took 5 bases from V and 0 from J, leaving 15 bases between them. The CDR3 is CASSRTSPGSTDTQYF. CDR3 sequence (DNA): TGTGCCAGTAGTCGCACTAGTCCGGGGAGCACAGATACGCAGTATTTT.

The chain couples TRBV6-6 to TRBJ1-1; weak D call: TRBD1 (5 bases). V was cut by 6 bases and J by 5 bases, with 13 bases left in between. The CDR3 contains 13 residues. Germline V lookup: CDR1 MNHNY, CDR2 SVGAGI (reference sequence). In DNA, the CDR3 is TGTGCCAGCAGCCGGGGGGGGAAGACTGAAGCTTTCTTT. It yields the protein CASSRGGKTEAFF.

CDR3 sequence: CASSPSVDTQYF. The CDR3 coding sequence is TGTGCCAGCAGTCCCTCGGTAGATACGCAGTATTTT. The chain links TRBV6-6 to TRBJ2-3; D not certain. Germline V lookup: CDR1 MNHNY, CDR2 SVGAGI (reference sequence). Deletions cut 5 bases from V and 5 bases from J, with 8 bases between. This CDR3 spans 12 amino acids.

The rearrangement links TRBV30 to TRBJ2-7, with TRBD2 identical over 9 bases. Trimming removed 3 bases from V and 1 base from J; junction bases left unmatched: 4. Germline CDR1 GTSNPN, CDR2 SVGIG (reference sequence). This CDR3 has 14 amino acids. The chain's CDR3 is CAWRVAGASYEQYF. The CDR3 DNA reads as TGTGCCTGGAGGGTAGCGGGGGCTTCCTACGAGCAGTACTTC.

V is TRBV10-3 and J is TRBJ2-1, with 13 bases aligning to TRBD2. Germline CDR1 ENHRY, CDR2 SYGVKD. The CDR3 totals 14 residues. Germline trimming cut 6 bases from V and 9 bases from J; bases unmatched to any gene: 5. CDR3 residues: CAISSGTSGVEQFF. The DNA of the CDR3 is TGTGCCATCAGCTCCGGGACTAGCGGGGTTGAGCAGTTCTTC.

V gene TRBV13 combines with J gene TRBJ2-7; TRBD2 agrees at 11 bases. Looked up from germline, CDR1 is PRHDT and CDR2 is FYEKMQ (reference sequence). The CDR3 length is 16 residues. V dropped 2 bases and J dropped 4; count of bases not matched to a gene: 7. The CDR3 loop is CASSLRRLAGGYEQYF. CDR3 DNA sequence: TGTGCCAGCAGCTTACGGCGGCTAGCGGGAGGTTACGAGCAGTACTTC.

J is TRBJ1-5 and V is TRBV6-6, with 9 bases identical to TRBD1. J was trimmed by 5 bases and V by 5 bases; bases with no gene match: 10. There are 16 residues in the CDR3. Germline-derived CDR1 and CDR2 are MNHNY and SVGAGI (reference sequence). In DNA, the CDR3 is TGTGCCAGCAGTCCCGGGACAGGGTTGCAACATCAGCCCCAGCATTTT. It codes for CASSPGTGLQHQPQHF.

The CDR3 DNA is TGTGCCAGTACCCCGACGGGGGGAAGGACAGATACGCAGTATTTT. Residues: CASTPTGGRTDTQYF. This chain links TRBV19 with TRBJ2-3; 7 bases fit TRBD2. The ends lost 7 bases at V and 3 bases at J; junction bases unmatched: 10. Germline V lookup: CDR1 LNHDA, CDR2 SQIVND (reference sequence). CDR3 length equals 15 residues.

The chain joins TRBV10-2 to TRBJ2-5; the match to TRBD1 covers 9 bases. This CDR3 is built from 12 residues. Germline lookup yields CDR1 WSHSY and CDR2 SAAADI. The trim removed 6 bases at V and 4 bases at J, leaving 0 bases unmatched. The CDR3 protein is CASRDRGETQYF. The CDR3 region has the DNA TGCGCCAGCAGGGACAGGGGAGAGACCCAGTACTTC.